These T cell receptor beta chains were read from a single sample in a study of T-cell memory formation after mild COVID-19. In TCRdb, the 5' RACE reads were re-called with MiXCR into one record per CDR3 protein. This table has about 210,000 distinct CDR3 sequences, more than 9% appearing once. Sequenced: PBMCs or a T cell subset sorted from them (not recorded which). The receptors stem from a man between 18 and 29 years old who had mild COVID-19 (a few samples of this study predate the infection). Cell type and time point are not known. Each CDR3 is given without its conserved first and last residue.

j_call v_call cdr3_aa
TRBJ2-5 TRBV29-1 SVQGAGTQY
TRBJ1-1 TRBV7-2 ASSLVAKNTEAF
TRBJ2-3 TRBV7-9 ASSSTLPGSRTDTQY
TRBJ2-2 TRBV20-1 GGQRGAQNTGELF
TRBJ1-5 TRBV7-8 ASSLGDRALVSNQPQH
TRBJ1-6 TRBV5-1 ASSPKGTGASPLH
TRBJ2-3 TRBV5-4 ASSRDSRQSSTDTQY
TRBJ1-5 TRBV7-9 ASSPQGDSPQH
TRBJ2-5 TRBV5-6 ASYRGRGIETQY
TRBJ1-6 TRBV10-3 AISESTRTASSYNSPLH
TRBJ1-6 TRBV7-3 ASSSTGGSLSPLH
TRBJ1-1 TRBV18 ASSSGTGSTEAF
TRBJ2-6 TRBV5-1 ASSYQEVSSGANVLT
TRBJ1-5 TRBV28 ASIPGNRERSEPQH
TRBJ2-3 TRBV5-1 ASSSRTSGGADTQY